One and the same sample provided the 2 T cell receptor beta chains below, sequenced in a study of memory CD4+ T cells and cytomegalovirus serostatus. The sort gate was single viable CD3+CD4+CD8-CD45RO+ cells for memory CD4+ T cells. Method: immunoSEQ multiplex PCR; TCRdb's copy keeps in-frame clones and lacks some. The sample yields approximately 30,000 clones, about 76% seen once. Sequenced: memory CD4+ T cells from blood. The origin of the receptors is an adult in good health and CMV-seronegative. Some clones in this sample may be carry-over from other donors' samples.

In this sample, this clone turned up a few times. This chain connects TRBV7-2 to TRBJ2-7, with TRBD1 matching over 7 bases. CDR3 length equals 13 residues. CDR1 and CDR2 (germline): SGHTA, FQGNSA. J lost 2 bases, V lost 6 bases, and 4 bases had no gene match. This chain's CDR3 is CASRPTGAYEQYF. CDR3 DNA sequence: TGTGCCAGCAGACCAACAGGGGCCTACGAGCAGTACTTC.

The chain joins TRBV7-2 to TRBJ1-1; D possibly corresponds to TRBD1 (6 bases). The V end lost 4 bases, the J end lost 10 bases, and 16 bases lay between the germline ends. This CDR3 region has 13 residues. Germline CDR1 and CDR2: SGHTA and FQGNSA. The CDR3 loop reads CASSSQGKPTAFF. CDR3 DNA sequence: TGTGCCAGCAGCTCCCAGGGGAAGCCTACAGCTTTCTTT. The whole variable domain, remainder taken from reference TRBV7-2 and TRBJ1-1, is GAGVSQSPSNKVTEKGKDVELRCDPISGHTALYWYRQSLGQGLEFLIYFQGNSAPDKSGLPSDRFSAERTGGSVSTLTIQRTQQEDSAVYLCASSSQGKPTAFFGQGTRLTVV.